This T cell receptor beta chain was found in a study of blood T cell repertoires in COVID-19. Here immunoSEQ multiplex PCR was the method, and the copy in TCRdb shows in-frame clones only, minus some. This sample yields 200,000 to 250,000 clones, of which about 90% are seen a single time; about 0.8% belongs to the top ten. The CDR3 loop spans 16 amino acids. The V segment lost 4 bases and the J segment 3 bases; nucleotides outside the gene matches: 7. CDR1 SGHAT and CDR2 FQNNGV come from the germline V gene. The gene calls are TRBV11-2 and TRBJ2-2; 8 positions agree with TRBD1. Source material: peripheral blood. This TCR was recovered from a man aged 55 to 70 with COVID-19, enrolled during active disease. CDR3 sequence reads: CASSSQGAVDTGELFF. CDR3 bases: TGTGCCAGCAGCTCGCAGGGGGCGGTCGACACCGGGGAGCTGTTTTTT.